What follows are 22 T cell receptor beta chains derived from one specimen sequenced in a study of response to subunit inactivated influenza vaccine. TCRdb itself ran the RT-PCR reads through MiXCR, one entry per CDR3 protein. The sample includes 400,000 to 550,000 distinct CDR3 sequences, about 25% of them seen just once. Sample: CD4+ T cells sorted from PBMCs, taken roughly 5 days after vaccination. The receptor source for this set is a man aged 45 to 65 who received an inactivated influenza vaccine.

This clonotype has at least ten counts. This rearrangement joins TRBV20-1 to TRBJ2-1; 7 positions match TRBD2. Trimming took 0 bases from V and 8 from J; bases not matched to a gene: 7. This CDR3 is built from 14 residues. The germline CDR1 and CDR2 sequences are DFQATT and SNEGSKA (reference sequence). CDR3 amino acids: CSARDSGRGDEQFF. CDR3 in DNA: TGCAGTGCTAGAGATTCGGGACGGGGGGATGAGCAGTTCTTC.

This clonotype has only a few counts. The chain has TRBV5-6 and TRBJ2-3; D is perhaps TRBD2 (5 bases). V gave up 4 bases and J gave up 2 bases, with 11 bases separating them. Germline CDR1 and CDR2: SGHDT and YYEEEE. The CDR3 is 14 residues long. In nucleotides, the CDR3 is TGTGCCAGCAGCCTCGGGATCACCACAGATACGCAGTATTTT. Translation gives CASSLGITTDTQYF.

The chain couples TRBV28 to TRBJ2-7, with 9 bases aligning to TRBD1. In germline, CDR1 is MDHEN, CDR2 SYDVKM. The V segment lost 6 bases and the J segment 1 base; nucleotides outside the gene matches: 13. The CDR3 is made up of 17 amino acids. The CDR3 reads CASRGTGYWFASYEQYF. The DNA of the CDR3 is TGTGCCAGCAGGGGGACAGGGTATTGGTTCGCGTCCTACGAGCAGTACTTC.

This clonotype showed up just a few times. This chain joins TRBV5-1 and TRBJ2-1; D unresolved. V was trimmed by 4 bases and J by 4 bases, leaving 9 bases between them. This CDR3 contains 13 residues. The germline V gene encodes CDR1 SGHRS and CDR2 YFSETQ. The CDR3 coding sequence is TGCGCCAGCAGCGCGGACGGTTACAATGAGCAGTTCTTC. It codes for CASSADGYNEQFF.

This clonotype was found many times. The chain joins TRBV10-3 to TRBJ2-7, with TRBD2 identical over 13 bases. Trimming at V came to 6 bases and at J to 6 bases, leaving 5 bases not matched to a gene. Germline values: CDR1 ENHRY, CDR2 SYGVKD. This CDR3 is built from 14 residues. The CDR3 bases are TGTGCCATCAGCCCCGGGACTAGCGGGATCGAGCAGTACTTC. This encodes CAISPGTSGIEQYF.

The table lists this clonotype with a few counts. This chain uses TRBV2 with TRBJ2-1, with 11 bases aligning to TRBD2. The CDR3 is 19 amino acids. J lost 4 bases, V lost 6 bases, and 17 bases had no gene match. Germline CDR1 reads SNHLY; CDR2 reads FYNNEI. CDR3 loop: CASRGEGHPASGRYNEQFF. The CDR3 coding sequence is TGTGCCAGCAGGGGTGAGGGACATCCAGCTAGCGGGAGGTACAATGAGCAGTTCTTC. Looking up the rest from reference TRBV2 and TRBJ2-1 gives the full variable domain: EPEVTQTPSHQVTQMGQEVILRCVPISNHLYFYWYRQILGQKVEFLVSFYNNEISEKSEIFDDQFSVERPDGSNFTLKIRSTKLEDSAMYFCASRGEGHPASGRYNEQFFGPGTRLTVL.

This chain links TRBV20-1 with TRBJ1-2; D uncertain. V was pared by 4 bases and J by 0 bases, with 6 bases between. The CDR3 is 12 amino acids. CDR1 DFQATT and CDR2 SNEGSKA come from the germline V gene (reference sequence). CDR3 protein: CSAILANYGYTF. As DNA, the CDR3 is TGCAGTGCTATCCTAGCTAACTATGGCTACACCTTC.

Note on this clonotype: Since a much larger clone is just one base distant, this may be a read error. The genes are TRBV7-9 and TRBJ2-7; D ambiguous. In germline, CDR1 is SEHNR, CDR2 FQNEAQ (reference sequence). Trimming took off 5 bases at V and 1 base at J, with 9 bases between the two ends. The CDR3 is made up of 13 amino acids. The DNA for the CDR3 is TGTGCCAGCAGCCGGCACTTATCCTACGAGCAGTACTTC. Translating it yields CASSRHLSYEQYF. Together with reference TRBV7-9 and TRBJ2-7, the CDR3 gives the full variable domain: DTGVSQNPRHKITKRGQNVTFRCDPISEHNRLYWYRQTLGQGPEFLTYFQNEAQLEKSRLLSDRFSAERPKGSFSTLEIQRTEQGDSAMYLCASSRHLSYEQYFGPGTRLTVT.

This clonotype was recorded many times. The CDR3 protein is CSARDGTSGRKEQYF. In DNA form, the CDR3 reads TGCAGTGCTAGGGATGGGACTAGCGGGAGAAAAGAGCAGTACTTC. This chain uses TRBV20-1 with TRBJ2-7; 14 bases are shared with TRBD2. V trimming: 3 bases; J trimming: 7 bases; junction bases outside the gene matches: 8. The CDR3 contains 15 residues. Germline CDR1 is DFQATT and CDR2 is SNEGSKA (reference sequence).

The V call is TRBV11-2, the J call TRBJ2-7, with D perhaps matching TRBD1 or TRBD2 (6 bases each). The CDR3 length is 21 residues. Between the trimmed V and J ends, which lost 0 bases and 1 base, there was a span of 28 bases. Germline V gene lookup returns CDR1 SGHAT and CDR2 FQNNGV. The CDR3 here is CASSLEGRGGSGRPYSYEQYF. Written as DNA, the CDR3 is TGTGCCAGCAGCTTAGAAGGCAGGGGTGGTAGCGGACGCCCTTATTCCTACGAGCAGTACTTC.

This clonotype has a handful of counts. The V and J genes are TRBV20-1 and TRBJ2-5; no clear D. Trimming took 1 base from V and 1 from J, leaving 13 bases between them. Germline CDR1 is DFQATT and CDR2 is SNEGSKA (reference sequence). CDR3 length equals 15 residues. This CDR3 is CSARVPVQVQETQYF. Written as DNA, the CDR3 is TGCAGTGCTAGAGTTCCTGTCCAGGTCCAAGAGACCCAGTACTTC.

This clonotype has a handful of counts. The CDR3 loop is CASSLIQLYNEQFF. The CDR3 DNA is TGTGCCAGCAGTTTAATCCAGCTCTACAATGAGCAGTTCTTC. This chain joins TRBV12-3 or TRBV12-4 and TRBJ2-1; unclear D gene. The length of the CDR3 is 14 residues. Trimming removed 2 bases at V and 3 bases at J, with 8 bases between.

This clonotype was found a few times. This chain uses TRBV5-1 with TRBJ2-5, with 7 bases identical to TRBD1. This CDR3 spans 13 amino acids. CDR1 and CDR2 (germline): SGHRS, YFSETQ. V gave up 1 base and J gave up 9 bases; unmatched junction bases: 6. CDR3 in DNA: TGCGCCAGCAGCTTGTATGACAGGGAGTCCCAGTACTTC. Residues: CASSLYDRESQYF.

The chain couples TRBV20-1 to TRBJ1-4; D is undetermined. CDR1 is DFQATT and CDR2 is SNEGSKA in the germline V gene (reference sequence). Trimming removed 4 bases from V and 7 bases from J, with 10 bases in between. This CDR3 region has 12 residues. CDR3 protein: CSANRLGEKLFF. Here the CDR3 DNA reads TGCAGTGCTAACCGACTGGGTGAAAAACTGTTTTTT.

The chain employs TRBV11-1 and TRBJ2-1; 7 bases fit TRBD1. Germline V gene sequence: CDR1 SGHAT, CDR2 FQDESV (reference sequence). CDR3 length: 16 residues. V was clipped by 2 bases and J by 0 bases; unmatched bases: 4. In DNA, the CDR3 is TGTGCCAGCAGCTTAATGGGACAGAGCTCCTACAATGAGCAGTTCTTC. It encodes CASSLMGQSSYNEQFF.

This clonotype was found a few times. In DNA form, the CDR3 reads TGCAGTGCTAGTGAGGCCGAGGGCGAGCAGTACTTC. Encoded protein: CSASEAEGEQYF. The chain links TRBV20-1 to TRBJ2-7, with TRBD2 as a possible D gene (5 bases). CDR1 is DFQATT and CDR2 is SNEGSKA in the germline V gene (reference sequence). V was pared by 3 bases and J by 6 bases, with 12 bases between. CDR3 length: 12 amino acids.

The CDR3 spells CSARALGRFNEKLFF. In DNA form, the CDR3 reads TGCAGTGCTAGAGCCTTGGGGAGATTTAATGAAAAACTGTTTTTT. This chain connects TRBV20-1 to TRBJ1-4; D is undetermined. The CDR3 totals 15 residues. Germline values: CDR1 DFQATT, CDR2 SNEGSKA (reference sequence). The V gene lost 1 base and the J gene lost 4 bases, with 13 bases spanning the gap.

There are many counts of this clonotype. The chain has TRBV20-1 and TRBJ2-1, with 10 bases identical to TRBD2. Germline V gives CDR1 DFQATT, CDR2 SNEGSKA (reference sequence). The CDR3 has 14 amino acids. V dropped 4 bases and J dropped 4; count of bases not matched to a gene: 4. The CDR3 sequence: CSATGTSAYNEQFF. DNA of the CDR3: TGCAGTGCTACCGGGACTAGCGCTTACAATGAGCAGTTCTTC.

The rearrangement uses TRBV20-1 and TRBJ1-1; D is uncertain. Per the germline V gene, CDR1 is DFQATT and CDR2 is SNEGSKA (reference sequence). This CDR3 contains 14 residues. The ends were cut back, 3 bases at V and 1 base at J, with 12 bases in the middle. The CDR3 DNA is TGCAGTGCTAGCATGGGGAGCTCGAACACTGAAGCTTTCTTT. The encoded protein is CSASMGSSNTEAFF.

This rearrangement joins TRBV5-1 to TRBJ2-5, with TRBD2 matching over 12 bases. Germline V gives CDR1 SGHRS, CDR2 YFSETQ. Trimming took 0 bases from V and 1 from J; bases not matched to a gene: 1. The CDR3 is made up of 16 amino acids. In DNA form, the CDR3 reads TGCGCCAGCAGCTTGGCTAGCGGGGGGGCCCAAGAGACCCAGTACTTC. Residues: CASSLASGGAQETQYF.

The sample holds a few counts of this clonotype. This chain connects TRBV7-8 to TRBJ2-1; no firm D call. The germline CDR1 and CDR2 sequences are SGHVS and FQNEAQ. Between the trimmed V and J ends, which lost 2 bases and 7 bases, there was a span of 12 bases. CDR3 length: 14 residues. This CDR3 is CASSLSFRSNEQFF. CDR3 bases: TGTGCCAGCAGCTTATCATTCAGGTCTAATGAGCAGTTCTTC.

The table lists this clonotype with many counts. The chain combines TRBV20-1 with TRBJ2-5, with 7 nucleotides matching TRBD1. The CDR3 length is 15 residues. The trim removed 0 bases at V and 2 bases at J, leaving 6 bases unmatched. Germline assignment: CDR1 DFQATT and CDR2 SNEGSKA (reference sequence). The CDR3 spells CSARDQRTGQETQYF. The CDR3 nucleotides are TGCAGTGCTAGAGATCAGAGGACAGGACAAGAGACCCAGTACTTC.